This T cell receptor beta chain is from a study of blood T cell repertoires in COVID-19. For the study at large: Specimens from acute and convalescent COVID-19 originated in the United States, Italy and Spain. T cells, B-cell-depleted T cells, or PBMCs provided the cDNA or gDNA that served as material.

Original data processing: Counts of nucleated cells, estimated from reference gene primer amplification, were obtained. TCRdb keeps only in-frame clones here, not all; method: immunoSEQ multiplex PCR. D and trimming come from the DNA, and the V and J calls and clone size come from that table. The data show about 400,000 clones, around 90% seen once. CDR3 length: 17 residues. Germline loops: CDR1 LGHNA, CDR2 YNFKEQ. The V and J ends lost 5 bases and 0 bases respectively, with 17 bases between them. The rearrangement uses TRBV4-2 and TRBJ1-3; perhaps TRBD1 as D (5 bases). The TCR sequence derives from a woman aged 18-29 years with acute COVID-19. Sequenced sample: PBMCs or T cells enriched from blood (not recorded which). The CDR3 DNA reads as TGTGCCAGCAGCAAGACCGGGGGGAGGACCTCTGGAAACACCATATATTTT. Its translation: CASSKTGGRTSGNTIYF.